Given below is one T cell receptor (beta chain) in context. Its target is unknown. Patients were ruled out by autoimmune disease history or systemic immunosuppression. These data belong to a study of OX40 agonist ivuxolimab in advanced cancers. Study summary: Prior anti-PD-1, anti-PD-L1 or anti-CTLA-4 therapy did not bar entry, and more than 35% had some. General study results and limits: No antigen was identified for the clonally expanded peripheral T cells.

Here immunoSEQ multiplex PCR was the method, and the copy in TCRdb shows in-frame clones only, minus some. The sample has some 70,000 clones; around 80% are singletons. Per the germline V gene, CDR1 is MGHRA and CDR2 is YSYEKL. Losses at the gene ends were 1 base for V and 7 bases for J; bases not matched to a gene: 11. The CDR3 loop spans 17 amino acids. This receptor was obtained from an adult with an advanced solid tumor such as melanoma, head and neck, liver or kidney cancer. This chain links TRBV4-1 with TRBJ1-5; 9 positions match TRBD1. Specimen: CD4+ or CD8+ T cells sorted from blood, collected in a trial of the OX40 agonist ivuxolimab. The CDR3 spells CASSQARGQGGRQPQHF. Here the CDR3 DNA reads TGCGCCAGCAGCCAAGCAAGGGGACAGGGAGGGAGGCAGCCCCAGCATTTT.